The T cell receptor beta chain described here comes from a study of CXCR3-negative and CXCR3-positive naive CD8 T cells. Study-wide results and limits: Cryopreserved PBMCs had partly decreased CXCR3 expression; fresh PBMCs were used in most assays. TRBV-TRBJ usage was similar across naive CXCR3 subsets but distinct in memory cells.

With UMI labels, 5' RACE was used to prepare the TRB cDNA libraries. TCRdb re-called the 5' RACE reads; one entry per CDR3 protein, DNA not given. Here the sample table reports roughly 40,000 distinct CDR3 sequences. As to this clonotype: What it recognizes is unknown.

This CDR3 is built from 14 residues. This clonotype originated in a human donor in good health. Some clones in this sample may be carry-over from other donors' samples. This chain links TRBV12-3 or TRBV12-4 with TRBJ1-5. The sample was memory CD8+ T cells from blood. The CDR3 reads CASSLDSDNQPQHF.